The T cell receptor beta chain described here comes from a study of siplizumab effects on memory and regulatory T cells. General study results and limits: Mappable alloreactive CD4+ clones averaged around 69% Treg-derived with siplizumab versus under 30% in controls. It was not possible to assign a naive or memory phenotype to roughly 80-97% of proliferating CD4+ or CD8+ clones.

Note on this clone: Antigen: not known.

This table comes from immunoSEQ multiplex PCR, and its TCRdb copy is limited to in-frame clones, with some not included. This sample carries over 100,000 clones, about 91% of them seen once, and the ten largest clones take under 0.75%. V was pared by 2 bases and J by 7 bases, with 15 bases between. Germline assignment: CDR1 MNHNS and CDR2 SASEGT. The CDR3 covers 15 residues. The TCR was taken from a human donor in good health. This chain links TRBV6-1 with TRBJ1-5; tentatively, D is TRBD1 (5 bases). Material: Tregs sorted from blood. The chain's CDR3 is CASSERVRVDQPQHF. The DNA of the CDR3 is TGTGCCAGCAGTGAACGGGTCAGGGTAGACCAGCCCCAGCATTTT.